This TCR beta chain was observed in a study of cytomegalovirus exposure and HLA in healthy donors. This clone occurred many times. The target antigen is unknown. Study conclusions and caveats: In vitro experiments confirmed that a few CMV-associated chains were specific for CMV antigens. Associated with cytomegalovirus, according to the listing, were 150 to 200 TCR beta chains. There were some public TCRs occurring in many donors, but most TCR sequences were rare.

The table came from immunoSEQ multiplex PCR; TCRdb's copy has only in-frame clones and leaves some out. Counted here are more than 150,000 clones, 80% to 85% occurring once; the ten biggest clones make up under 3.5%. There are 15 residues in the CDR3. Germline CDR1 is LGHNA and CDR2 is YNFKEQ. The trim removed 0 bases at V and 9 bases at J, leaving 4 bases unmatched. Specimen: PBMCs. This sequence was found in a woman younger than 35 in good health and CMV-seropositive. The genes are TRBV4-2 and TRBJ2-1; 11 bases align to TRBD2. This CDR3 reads CASSQDSGGASEQFF. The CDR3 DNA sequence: TGTGCCAGCAGCCAAGATAGCGGGGGGGCCTCTGAGCAGTTCTTC.